The rows below give T cell receptor beta chains drawn from one sample of a study of shared clonotypes between healthy human individuals. Produced via immunoSEQ multiplex PCR; TCRdb's table is partial and in-frame only. The sample holds roughly 1,500,000 clones, approximately 98.5% seen once. Sequencing was done on a sample of naive CD4+ T cells sorted from blood. These receptors were obtained from a man aged 30 to 39 in good health. The CDR3 runs from the conserved cysteine through the conserved F or W. The order of the fields is V gene, J gene, clone size, D gene, CDR3 DNA, CDR3 protein. The D gene is left open where the match is weak. Clone size is not always given. Where it is, it says once, few, many or a class for expanded clones.

TRBV5-4	TRBJ2-7	NA	TRBD2	TGTGCCAGCAGCGTGGGACTAGCGGCCTACGAGCAGTACTTC	CASSVGLAAYEQYF
TRBV18	TRBJ2-3	NA	NA	TGTGCCAGCTCACCCCAGTTAACGGGGGCCACAGATACGCAGTATTTT	CASSPQLTGATDTQYF
TRBV18	TRBJ1-1	NA	NA	TGTGCCAGCTCACCACAGAGGAACACTGAAGCTTTCTTT	CASSPQRNTEAFF
TRBV5-1	TRBJ2-3	once	NA	TGCGCCAGCAGCTTGGTAGGCAGTCGCACAGATACGCAGTATTTT	CASSLVGSRTDTQYF
TRBV7-9	TRBJ2-4	NA	TRBD2	TGTGCCAGCAGCTCAGCGGGGGGAATTGCCAAAAACATTCAGTACTTC	CASSSAGGIAKNIQYF
TRBV20-1	TRBJ2-1	NA	NA	TGCAGTGCTAGAGTTATAAATGAGCAGTTCTTC	CSARVINEQFF
TRBV18	TRBJ2-1	NA	TRBD2	TGTGCCAGCTCACCACTTCATGTTGCGGGAGGGATCAACAATGAGCAGTTCTTC	CASSPLHVAGGINNEQFF
TRBV27	TRBJ1-2	NA	TRBD1	TGTGCCAGCAGTCCCGGGACAGGTATTAGCTACACCTTC	CASSPGTGISYTF
TRBV6-5	TRBJ2-1	NA	NA	TGTGCCAGCAGTTACTCGACTCCAGGGTTGAGGAATGAGCAGTTCTTC	CASSYSTPGLRNEQFF
TRBV18	TRBJ1-2	NA	NA	TGTGCCAGCTCAGCAGGGCTATCTAACTATGGCTACACCTTC	CASSAGLSNYGYTF
TRBV7-9	TRBJ2-4	NA	TRBD2	TGTGCCAGCAGCGCCGGGACTAGCGGGAGGGCCTCAGCCAAAAACATTCAGTACTTC	CASSAGTSGRASAKNIQYF
TRBV5-1	TRBJ1-1	NA	NA	TGCGCCAGCAGTTTGGGATTGAACACTGAAGCTTTCTTT	CASSLGLNTEAFF
TRBV6-6	TRBJ2-1	NA	TRBD2	TGTGCCAGCAGTTACTCGGGGACTAGCCCCAATGAGCAGTTCTTC	CASSYSGTSPNEQFF
TRBV4-3	TRBJ2-5	NA	NA	TGCGCCAGCAGCCAAGAACTTCAAGAGACCCAGTACTTC	CASSQELQETQYF
TRBV7-9	TRBJ2-7	NA	NA	TGTGCCAGCAGCACCAGATCAGGAGACGAGCAGTACTTC	CASSTRSGDEQYF
TRBV5-8	TRBJ1-2	NA	TRBD1	TGTGCCAGCAGCTTAACAGGGGGCGCAAACTATGGCTACACCTTC	CASSLTGGANYGYTF
TRBV29-1	TRBJ2-5	NA	NA	TGCAGCGCCCTGGGCTCAGGGAGAGAGACCCAGTACTTC	CSALGSGRETQYF
TRBV28	TRBJ2-2	NA	TRBD2	TGTGCCAGCAGTCGAGCGGGGCTGCTGGCCGGGGAGCTGTTTTTT	CASSRAGLLAGELFF
TRBV5-1	TRBJ2-1	NA	TRBD1	TGCGCCAGCAGCTTGACAGGGGGCCTTTACAATGAGCAGTTCTTC	CASSLTGGLYNEQFF
TRBV19	TRBJ1-5	NA	NA	TGTGCCAGTCGAACCTTGGCTCTTAGCAATCAGCCCCAGCATTTT	CASRTLALSNQPQHF
TRBV18	TRBJ2-7	NA	TRBD1	TGTGCCAGCTCACGAGGGACAGGGGACGAGCAGTACTTC	CASSRGTGDEQYF
TRBV18	TRBJ2-1	NA	NA	TGTGCCAGCTCACCACAATCCTACAATGAGCAGTTCTTC	CASSPQSYNEQFF
TRBV7-3	TRBJ2-3	NA	NA	TGTGCCAGCAGCTTATGGGTCCGAGATACGCAGTATTTT	CASSLWVRDTQYF
TRBV7-2	TRBJ2-1	once	NA	TGTGCCAGCAGCTTCGCGGCTAGCGAGAGTGGCTACAATGAGCAGTTCTTC	CASSFAASESGYNEQFF
TRBV12-5	TRBJ2-1	once	NA	TGTGCTAGTGGTTTGGTACGGTCCGGGGGTGGAGAATATGAGCAGTTCTTC	CASGLVRSGGGEYEQFF
TRBV15	TRBJ2-7	NA	NA	TGTGCCACCAGCACTAGCGCAAGCTCCTACGAGCAGTACTTC	CATSTSASSYEQYF
TRBV7-9	TRBJ2-1	NA	TRBD2	TGTGCCAGCAGCTTAGCTGGGGGCGGGAGGGTCAATGAGCAGTTCTTC	CASSLAGGGRVNEQFF
TRBV28	TRBJ2-7	NA	NA	TGTGCCAGCAGTTTACGCCCCCCGCCCCTATCCTACGAGCAGTACTTC	CASSLRPPPLSYEQYF
TRBV10-3	TRBJ2-6	NA	NA	TGTGCCATCAGTGATTCCAGATCTGGGGCCAACGTCCTGACTTTC	CAISDSRSGANVLTF
TRBV28	TRBJ1-5	once	NA	TGTGCCAGCCACAGGGTAGTAAGCAATCAGCCCCAGCATTTT	CASHRVVSNQPQHF
TRBV9	TRBJ2-3	NA	TRBD2	TGTGCCAGCAGCGTATTTCCCGGGTTAGCGGGAAGCACAGATACGCAGTATTTT	CASSVFPGLAGSTDTQYF
TRBV19	TRBJ2-7	NA	TRBD1	TGTGCCAGCGGACAGGGGGGCGAGCAGTACTTC	CASGQGGEQYF
TRBV9	TRBJ2-1	NA	NA	TGTGCCAGCAGCGTAGTTGGAGGGGCGTCCTACAATGAGCAGTTCTTC	CASSVVGGASYNEQFF
TRBV6-1	TRBJ2-7	NA	NA	TGTGCCAGCAGTGAAGATTTTGGTGCGGGAAACGAGCAGTACTTC	CASSEDFGAGNEQYF
TRBV9	TRBJ2-3	NA	NA	TGTGCCAGCAGCCTCAGACTGTCTCCCACAGATACGCAGTATTTT	CASSLRLSPTDTQYF
TRBV5-1	TRBJ1-1	NA	NA	TGCGCCAGCAGCTTGGGACAGCCGAGCACTGAAGCTTTCTTT	CASSLGQPSTEAFF
TRBV10-1	TRBJ1-5	once	TRBD1	TGCGCCAACAGGGGGCCTCGCAATCAGCCCCAGCATTTT	CANRGPRNQPQHF
TRBV5-1	TRBJ2-5	NA	TRBD1	TGCGCCAGCAGGTTAATAGGGCAGGGGGCGTTCGGAGAGACCCAGTACTTC	CASRLIGQGAFGETQYF
TRBV28	TRBJ1-5	NA	TRBD1	TGTGCCAGCAGCGAAACACAGGGGGCGGGGAGCAATCAGCCCCAGCATTTT	CASSETQGAGSNQPQHF
TRBV7-2	TRBJ2-1	NA	NA	TGTGCCAGCAGCAAACCTCCGGGACGAGAGTTCTTC	CASSKPPGREFF
TRBV7-9	TRBJ2-1	NA	NA	TGTGCCAGCAGCTCCTTGACAGCCGGGGGTGAGCAGTTCTTC	CASSSLTAGGEQFF
TRBV5-1	TRBJ2-6	NA	TRBD1	TGCGCCAGCAGCTTGGGACAGGGGTTCCCTGGGGCCAACGTCCTGACTTTC	CASSLGQGFPGANVLTF
TRBV6-1	TRBJ2-1	NA	NA	TGTGCCAGCACCGGACACTTTCCTTCCTACAATGAGCAGTTCTTC	CASTGHFPSYNEQFF
TRBV5-1	TRBJ2-7	NA	NA	TGCGCCAGCAGCTTGGGGTGGGGCGGCTACGAGCAGTACTTC	CASSLGWGGYEQYF
TRBV28	TRBJ2-3	NA	NA	TGTGCCAGCAGTTCCATAGCGGCGGGACCCACAGATACGCAGTATTTT	CASSSIAAGPTDTQYF
TRBV6-5	TRBJ2-7	NA	NA	TGTGCCAGCAGCCAAGGAAGGTACGAGCAGTACTTC	CASSQGRYEQYF
TRBV4-2	TRBJ2-1	once	NA	TGTGCCAGCAGCCCGTTGGCGGACAATGAGCAGTTCTTC	CASSPLADNEQFF
TRBV6-1	TRBJ1-5	NA	NA	TGTGCCAGCAGTGAAACAATTCGGAAGCCCCAGCATTTT	CASSETIRKPQHF
TRBV18	TRBJ2-5	NA	NA	TGTGCCAGCTCCTATTCGGGGGCTCAAGAGACCCAGTACTTC	CASSYSGAQETQYF